This T cell receptor beta chain came from a study of cytomegalovirus exposure and HLA in healthy donors. This PCR relied on a set of 60 Vbeta primers and 13 Jbeta primers. Here immunoSEQ multiplex PCR was the method, and the copy in TCRdb shows in-frame clones only, minus some. The table records about 150,000 clones, more than 65% of them present only once. Points from the study as a whole: Specific recognition of CMV antigens was confirmed in vitro for a few chains (all CMV-associated). An apparent linkage of common viral pathogens to several of the most significant clusters emerged in a later analysis. Cytomegalovirus association was assigned to more than 150 TCR beta chains. For most TCR sequences rarity was the rule, although some public TCRs occurred in many donors.

Turning to this clone: The antigen is undetermined.

The sample comprised PBMCs. This sequence originates from a middle-aged man in good health and CMV-seropositive.

The CDR3 nucleotides read TGTGCCAGCATCGACAGGGCTGATTCACCCCTCCACTTT. Protein: CASIDRADSPLHF. The chain recombines TRBV2 with TRBJ1-6; 7 bases match TRBD1. Unmatched junction bases numbered 5, after V lost 7 bases and J lost 8 bases. The CDR3 totals 13 residues. In germline, CDR1 is SNHLY, CDR2 FYNNEI.